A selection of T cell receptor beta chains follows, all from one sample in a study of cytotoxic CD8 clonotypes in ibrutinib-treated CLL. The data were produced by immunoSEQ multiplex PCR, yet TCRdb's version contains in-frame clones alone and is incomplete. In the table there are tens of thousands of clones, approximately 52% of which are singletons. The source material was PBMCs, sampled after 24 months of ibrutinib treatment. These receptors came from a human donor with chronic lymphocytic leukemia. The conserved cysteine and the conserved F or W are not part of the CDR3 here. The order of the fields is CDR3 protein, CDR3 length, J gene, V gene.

cdr3_aa: AWSVGELF
cdr3_length: 8
j_call: TRBJ2-2
v_call: TRBV30

cdr3_aa: ASSPMMNTGELF
cdr3_length: 12
j_call: TRBJ2-2
v_call: TRBV18

cdr3_aa: ASRRVAGVTGNEQF
cdr3_length: 14
j_call: TRBJ2-1
v_call: TRBV28

cdr3_aa: ASSKDRGDGYT
cdr3_length: 11
j_call: TRBJ1-2
v_call: TRBV2

cdr3_aa: ASGLGLLAGKITDTQY
cdr3_length: 16
j_call: TRBJ2-3
v_call: TRBV12-5

cdr3_aa: SARGAGDAF
cdr3_length: 9
j_call: TRBJ1-1
v_call: TRBV20-1

cdr3_aa: ASSNIGTADSPLH
cdr3_length: 13
j_call: TRBJ1-6
v_call: TRBV5-1

cdr3_aa: ASSFYVGSTEAF
cdr3_length: 12
j_call: TRBJ1-1
v_call: TRBV5-8

cdr3_aa: ASSYPQGQGLDEQY
cdr3_length: 14
j_call: TRBJ2-7
v_call: TRBV28

cdr3_aa: ASSGVGDHVETQY
cdr3_length: 13
j_call: TRBJ2-5
v_call: TRBV19

cdr3_aa: ATSRGRDNQPQH
cdr3_length: 12
j_call: TRBJ1-5
v_call: TRBV15

cdr3_aa: ASSYSGEQF
cdr3_length: 9
j_call: TRBJ2-1
v_call: TRBV6-5

cdr3_aa: ASGFGTMTGLANYGYT
cdr3_length: 16
j_call: TRBJ1-2
v_call: TRBV12-5

cdr3_aa: AISDEGRWRGYT
cdr3_length: 12
j_call: TRBJ1-2
v_call: TRBV10-3

cdr3_aa: ASRRTTGLVGEQY
cdr3_length: 13
j_call: TRBJ2-7
v_call: TRBV2

cdr3_aa: ASSVEGGGEQY
cdr3_length: 11
j_call: TRBJ2-7
v_call: TRBV2

cdr3_aa: ASSAGDHQPQH
cdr3_length: 11
j_call: TRBJ1-5
v_call: TRBV6-5

cdr3_aa: SVEVRRSEAF
cdr3_length: 10
j_call: TRBJ1-1
v_call: TRBV29-1

cdr3_aa: ASSPGQGAF
cdr3_length: 9
j_call: TRBJ1-1
v_call: TRBV18

cdr3_aa: AIRGTRDTTYEQY
cdr3_length: 13
j_call: TRBJ2-7
v_call: TRBV10-3

cdr3_aa: ASTTSPRELF
cdr3_length: 10
j_call: TRBJ2-2
v_call: TRBV28

cdr3_aa: ASSRDPGPYTQY
cdr3_length: 12
j_call: TRBJ2-3
v_call: TRBV7-2

cdr3_aa: ASRDKSNTGELF
cdr3_length: 12
j_call: TRBJ2-2
v_call: TRBV10-1

cdr3_aa: ASSQRQGPQAYEQY
cdr3_length: 14
j_call: TRBJ2-7
v_call: TRBV18

cdr3_aa: AIQGYNEQF
cdr3_length: 9
j_call: TRBJ2-1
v_call: TRBV10-3

cdr3_aa: ASSLERYSWRSSYNEQF
cdr3_length: 17
j_call: TRBJ2-1
v_call: TRBV11-1

cdr3_aa: ASSLGIALSYEQY
cdr3_length: 13
j_call: TRBJ2-7
v_call: TRBV7-8

cdr3_aa: ASSYSGGSGNQPQH
cdr3_length: 14
j_call: TRBJ1-5
v_call: TRBV6-5

cdr3_aa: ASSSRGRRGYT
cdr3_length: 11
j_call: TRBJ1-2
v_call: TRBV19

cdr3_aa: ASSAGGETGSYEQY
cdr3_length: 14
j_call: TRBJ2-7
v_call: TRBV11-3

cdr3_aa: ASSVDANTQY
cdr3_length: 10
j_call: TRBJ2-3
v_call: TRBV10-1

cdr3_aa: ASYGGDGGYT
cdr3_length: 10
j_call: TRBJ1-2
v_call: TRBV6-5

cdr3_aa: ASSFGTGTPQETQY
cdr3_length: 14
j_call: TRBJ2-5
v_call: TRBV11-1

cdr3_aa: ASSFYQDTEAF
cdr3_length: 11
j_call: TRBJ1-1
v_call: TRBV27

cdr3_aa: ASSPRQGNTEAF
cdr3_length: 12
j_call: TRBJ1-1
v_call: TRBV9

cdr3_aa: ASSPLSGLNTGELF
cdr3_length: 14
j_call: TRBJ2-2
v_call: TRBV18

cdr3_aa: ASSEGGREKLF
cdr3_length: 11
j_call: TRBJ1-4
v_call: TRBV6-1

cdr3_aa: ATSRGLAGWRETQY
cdr3_length: 14
j_call: TRBJ2-5
v_call: TRBV15

cdr3_aa: ASSQVLSGSNQPQH
cdr3_length: 14
j_call: TRBJ1-5
v_call: TRBV4-1

cdr3_aa: ASSYQGRGEQF
cdr3_length: 11
j_call: TRBJ2-1
v_call: TRBV6-5

cdr3_aa: ASRAGPKGFTEAF
cdr3_length: 13
j_call: TRBJ1-1
v_call: TRBV6-1

cdr3_aa: ASRGGSYEQY
cdr3_length: 10
j_call: TRBJ2-7
v_call: TRBV28

cdr3_aa: ASSLFFTGELF
cdr3_length: 11
j_call: TRBJ2-2
v_call: TRBV28

cdr3_aa: AIAVGVAGASEAF
cdr3_length: 13
j_call: TRBJ1-1
v_call: TRBV6-1

cdr3_aa: ASSFLGRLNTEAF
cdr3_length: 13
j_call: TRBJ1-1
v_call: TRBV5-1

cdr3_aa: ASSVDSALHTEAF
cdr3_length: 13
j_call: TRBJ1-1
v_call: TRBV9

cdr3_aa: ASSAGEVRQPQH
cdr3_length: 12
j_call: TRBJ1-5
v_call: TRBV2

cdr3_aa: ASSLTGGVYEQY
cdr3_length: 12
j_call: TRBJ2-7
v_call: TRBV5-6

cdr3_aa: ASSPRTGNYEQY
cdr3_length: 12
j_call: TRBJ2-7
v_call: TRBV18

cdr3_aa: ASSVGYEQF
cdr3_length: 9
j_call: TRBJ2-1
v_call: TRBV6-1

cdr3_aa: ASTGQAYEQY
cdr3_length: 10
j_call: TRBJ2-7
v_call: TRBV28

cdr3_aa: ASSPDSGNTIY
cdr3_length: 11
j_call: TRBJ1-3
v_call: TRBV6-5

cdr3_aa: ASSPSGFNEQF
cdr3_length: 11
j_call: TRBJ2-1
v_call: TRBV18

cdr3_aa: GSRTGGLIGGYT
cdr3_length: 12
j_call: TRBJ1-2
v_call: TRBV5-1

cdr3_aa: ASSLEGTNEKLF
cdr3_length: 12
j_call: TRBJ1-4
v_call: TRBV5-1

cdr3_aa: ASSSPRRAIPHYGYT
cdr3_length: 15
j_call: TRBJ1-2
v_call: TRBV28

cdr3_aa: ASSLKRVWELF
cdr3_length: 11
j_call: TRBJ2-2
v_call: TRBV5-1

cdr3_aa: ASSLGSGRTDTQY
cdr3_length: 13
j_call: TRBJ2-3
v_call: TRBV11-3

cdr3_aa: ASSQERAIASTDTQY
cdr3_length: 15
j_call: TRBJ2-3
v_call: TRBV14